These 9 T cell receptor beta chains share one sample of origin, sequenced in a study of human T cells and chemical hapten exposure. TCRdb redid the calling of the 5' RACE reads with MiXCR, one entry per CDR3 protein. This sample has about 140,000 distinct CDR3 sequences, with 3.5% to 5% found just once. Total RNA extraction was carried out from unfractionated whole blood. These receptors were obtained from a female donor in good health.

This clonotype has ten or more counts. The junction and the germline gene differ at one end; a read error may be behind it. J is TRBJ1-4 and V is TRBV10-3; TRBD1 matches at 7 bases. Germline CDR1 reads ENHRY; CDR2 reads SYGVKD. The CDR3 covers 12 residues. CDR3 DNA sequence: TGTGCCGTCAGGGGGTCTACTGAAAAACTGTTTTTT. Protein product: CAVRGSTEKLFF.

This chain links TRBV6-1 with TRBJ1-5, with 7 bases lining up with TRBD1. The germline gives CDR1 MNHNS, CDR2 SASEGT. This CDR3 has 14 residues. Trimming took 10 bases from V and 0 from J; bases not matched to a gene: 6. CDR3 in amino acids: CAIPGTDSNQPQHF. DNA of the CDR3: TGTGCCATCCCCGGGACAGATAGCAATCAGCCCCAGCATTTT.

The J gene is TRBJ2-5, the V gene TRBV7-9; unclear D gene. There are 12 residues in the CDR3. The V gene lost 3 bases and the J gene lost 3 bases, with 5 bases spanning the gap. Per germline, CDR1 SEHNR and CDR2 FQNEAQ (reference sequence). CDR3 in amino acids: CASSFAEETQYF. The DNA for the CDR3 is TGTGCCAGCAGCTTTGCTGAAGAGACCCAGTACTTC.

In its sample, this clonotype was seen a few times. The rearrangement links TRBV3-1 to TRBJ2-5; 8 nucleotides match TRBD2. The V and J ends lost 1 base and 5 bases, in that order; junction bases with no gene match: 6. The CDR3 length is 15 residues. CDR1 and CDR2 from the germline V gene are LGHDT and YNNKEL (reference sequence). Here the CDR3 DNA reads TGTGCCAGCAGCCAAGTCCGGGGGGGCCAGGAGACCCAGTACTTC. Encoded protein: CASSQVRGGQETQYF.

This clonotype was observed at least ten times. The V gene is TRBV20-1, the J gene TRBJ2-7; TRBD1 matches 7 bases. Germline V gives CDR1 DFQATT, CDR2 SNEGSKA (reference sequence). This CDR3 comprises 12 residues. The V gene end was trimmed by 6 bases and the J gene end by 5 bases; junction bases not matched to a gene: 7. Written as DNA, the CDR3 is TGCAGTGCCACTCGGGACAGTAACGAGCAGTACTTC. Encoded protein: CSATRDSNEQYF.

This clonotype was observed at least ten times. This chain links TRBV27 with TRBJ2-6, with 7 bases identical to TRBD1. This CDR3 is 17 amino acids long. Germline trimming cut 7 bases from V and 0 bases from J; bases unmatched to any gene: 9. Germline V gene lookup returns CDR1 MNHEY and CDR2 SMNVEV (reference sequence). Written as DNA, the CDR3 is TGTGCCAGCACCTCGGACAGGTCACACTCTGGGGCCAACGTCCTGACTTTC. Encoded protein: CASTSDRSHSGANVLTF.

This clonotype was observed at least ten times. The chain has TRBV11-1 and TRBJ2-7; D remains ambiguous. The V end was cut by 3 bases, the J end by 2 bases, with 8 bases between. Looked up from germline, CDR1 is SGHAT and CDR2 is FQDESV (reference sequence). This CDR3 has 13 residues. The CDR3 here is CASSFADTYEQYF. The CDR3 DNA sequence: TGTGCCAGCAGCTTCGCGGATACCTACGAGCAGTACTTC. The variable domain in full, with the rest retrieved from reference TRBV11-1 and TRBJ2-7, is EAEVAQSPRYKITEKSQAVAFWCDPISGHATLYWYRQILGQGPELLVQFQDESVVDDSQLPKDRFSAERLKGVDSTLKIQPAELGDSAMYLCASSFADTYEQYFGPGTRLTVT.

This clonotype has at least ten counts. The chain recombines TRBV10-3 with TRBJ2-1; D is undetermined. Germline loops: CDR1 ENHRY, CDR2 SYGVKD. Trimming took 4 bases from V and 14 from J, leaving 18 bases between them. This CDR3 is built from 13 residues. The CDR3 region is CAISVDVVGRKFF. The CDR3, as DNA: TGTGCCATCAGTGTTGATGTAGTCGGGCGGAAGTTCTTC.

There are many counts of this clonotype. This chain links TRBV18 with TRBJ1-1, with 9 bases identical to TRBD1. From germline, CDR1 is KGHSH and CDR2 LQKENI. Trimming took 6 bases from V and 1 from J; bases not matched to a gene: 3. The CDR3 length is 14 residues. The CDR3 region is CASSQGQGNTEAFF. Here the CDR3 DNA reads TGTGCCAGCTCTCAGGGACAGGGGAACACTGAAGCTTTCTTT.